The 9 T cell receptor beta chains presented below share a single source sample, sequenced in a study of T cell responses to AZD1222 COVID-19 vaccine. The table came from immunoSEQ multiplex PCR; TCRdb's copy has only in-frame clones and leaves some out. The sample includes roughly 130,000 clones, more than 90% of them seen just once. The material was peripheral blood, obtained 28 days after the second AZD1222 dose. These receptor sequences come from an adult who received the AZD1222 COVID-19 vaccine.

The chain recombines TRBV11-1 with TRBJ1-1; the D gene is possibly TRBD1 (5 bases). The V and J ends lost 7 bases and 4 bases respectively, with 16 bases between them. Germline values: CDR1 SGHAT, CDR2 FQDESV (reference sequence). CDR3 length: 14 amino acids. This CDR3 reads CASTSSRGGTEAFF. The CDR3 DNA reads as TGTGCCAGCACTTCAAGCCGGGGCGGCACTGAAGCTTTCTTT.

V usage is TRBV19 and J usage is TRBJ1-6; D gene ambiguous. The germline V gene encodes CDR1 LNHDA and CDR2 SQIVND (reference sequence). The CDR3 spans 13 residues. Trimming removed 5 bases at V and 8 bases at J, with 10 bases between. The CDR3 protein is CASSLDVYSPLHF. DNA of the CDR3: TGTGCCAGTAGTTTGGACGTATATTCACCCCTCCACTTT.

The CDR3 region has the DNA TGTGCCAGCAGTTTCTGGGGAACTGAAGCTTTCTTT. Its translation: CASSFWGTEAFF. This sequence joins TRBV12-3 or TRBV12-4 and TRBJ1-1; D is unresolved. V dropped 3 bases and J dropped 5 bases, with 7 bases sitting between them. CDR3 size: 12 residues.

This clone was seen more than once but under ten times. The chain is built from TRBV6-4 and TRBJ2-1; 10 bases line up with TRBD1. J was trimmed by 6 bases and V by 5 bases; bases with no gene match: 7. This CDR3 has 15 residues. Germline V gives CDR1 MRHNA, CDR2 SNTAGT. CDR3 residues: CASSRGTGEPNEQFF. Here the CDR3 DNA reads TGTGCCAGCAGTAGGGGGACAGGGGAGCCCAATGAGCAGTTCTTC.

The chain has TRBV6-5 and TRBJ2-1; D is unclear. There are 15 residues in the CDR3. Trimming took 0 bases from V and 4 from J, leaving 10 bases between them. CDR1 is MNHEY, CDR2 SVGAGI, per germline. The CDR3 protein is CASSYSRPLYNEQFF. The CDR3 region has the DNA TGTGCCAGCAGTTACTCCCGCCCCTTATACAATGAGCAGTTCTTC.

This clone has a handful of counts. The chain joins TRBV5-6 to TRBJ1-2; 11 bases are shared with TRBD1. Germline trimming cut 5 bases from V and 5 bases from J; bases unmatched to any gene: 8. Germline V gives CDR1 SGHDT, CDR2 YYEEEE. The CDR3 consists of 15 residues. Written as DNA, the CDR3 is TGTGCCAGCAGACCTTCGGGACAGGGGGTATATGGCTACACCTTC. Translated: CASRPSGQGVYGYTF.

The chain links TRBV6-6 to TRBJ2-1; 7 bases map to TRBD1. This CDR3 contains 11 residues. V lost 10 bases and J lost 9; bases outside the gene matches: 6. Germline values: CDR1 MNHNY, CDR2 SVGAGI (reference sequence). CDR3 in amino acids: CATQQGFEQFF. DNA of the CDR3: TGTGCCACCCAACAGGGGTTTGAGCAGTTCTTC.

This clone showed up just once. V usage is TRBV6-2 or TRBV6-3 and J usage is TRBJ1-1; 10 nucleotides agree with TRBD1. The V and J ends lost 0 bases and 4 bases, in that order; junction bases with no gene match: 5. Germline V gene lookup returns CDR1 MNHEY and CDR2 SVGEGT. CDR3 size: 16 residues. CDR3 DNA: TGTGCCAGCAGTTACTCGAGAGGACAGGGGGGCACTGAAGCTTTCTTT. Translating gives CASSYSRGQGGTEAFF.

V and J are TRBV7-9 and TRBJ2-3; D is undetermined. CDR1 and CDR2 from the germline V gene are SEHNR and FQNEAQ (reference sequence). The CDR3 sequence is 14 residues long. Between the trimmed V and J ends, which lost 1 base and 2 bases, there was a span of 7 bases. The CDR3 region is CASSLGSITDTQYF. DNA for the CDR3: TGTGCCAGCAGCTTAGGTTCTATCACAGATACGCAGTATTTT.